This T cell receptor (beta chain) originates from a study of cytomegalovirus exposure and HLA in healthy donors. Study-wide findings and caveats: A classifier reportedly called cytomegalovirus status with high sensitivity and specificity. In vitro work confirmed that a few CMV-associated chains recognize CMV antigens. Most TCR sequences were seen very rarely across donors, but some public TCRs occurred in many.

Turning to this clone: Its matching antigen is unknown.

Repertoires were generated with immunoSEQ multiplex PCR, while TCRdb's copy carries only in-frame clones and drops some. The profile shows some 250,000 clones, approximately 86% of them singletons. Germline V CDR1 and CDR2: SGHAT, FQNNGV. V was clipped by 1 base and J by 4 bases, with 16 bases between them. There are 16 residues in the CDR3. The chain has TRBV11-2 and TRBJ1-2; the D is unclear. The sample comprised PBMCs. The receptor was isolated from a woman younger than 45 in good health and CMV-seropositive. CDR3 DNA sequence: TGTGCCAGCAGCTTAGTAGAAGGACTCCTAGGCTATGGCTACACCTTC. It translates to CASSLVEGLLGYGYTF.